This is a list of T cell receptor beta chains from one sample in a study of early T cells in non-severe SARS-CoV-2 infection. TCRdb passed the 5' RACE reads through MiXCR, listing each CDR3 protein once. The table has 75,000 to 80,000 distinct CDR3 sequences, around 16% seen once. Material for sequencing was whole blood. The receptors stem from an adult who was a healthcare worker with PCR-confirmed SARS-CoV-2 infection or an uninfected control (not recorded which). Both conserved end residues are part of each CDR3. D genes are given only for firm matches. Size is stated for part of the rows, as once, few or many counts, or as a class when the clone is expanded.

D gene,clone size,J gene,V gene,CDR3 DNA,CDR3 protein
TRBD1,.,TRBJ1-1,TRBV7-2,TGTGCCAGCAGCTCTCGCCAGGGGGAGCCCCTGCAAAACACTGAAGCTTTCTTT,CASSSRQGEPLQNTEAFF
.,.,TRBJ1-2,TRBV6-5,TGTGCCAGCAGACTCAGGACAGAGAGTAACTATGGCTACACCTTC,CASRLRTESNYGYTF
.,.,TRBJ1-3,TRBV28,TGTGCCAGCAGCCAAGGGGGTTCTGGAAACACCATATATTTT,CASSQGGSGNTIYF
.,.,TRBJ2-1,TRBV16,TGTGCCAGCAGCCAGGGTCAGGCCCTAAGGAATGAGCAGTTCTTC,CASSQGQALRNEQFF
.,many,TRBJ2-2,TRBV11-2,TGTGCCAGCAGCAACGTAGGGGCGAACACCGGGGAGCTGTTTTTT,CASSNVGANTGELFF
TRBD1,many,TRBJ1-5,TRBV7-9,TGTGCCAGCAGCCAAACTACCGGGACAGGCCATCAGCCCCAGCATTTT,CASSQTTGTGHQPQHF
TRBD1,.,TRBJ2-7,TRBV9,TGTGCCACCAAGGGACAGGGCGGTGGCGAGCAGTACTTC,CATKGQGGGEQYF
TRBD1,few,TRBJ1-6,TRBV28,TGTGCCAGCAGTTCTGGACAGGGGGGTAGACCCCTCCACTTT,CASSSGQGGRPLHF
TRBD1,once,TRBJ2-1,TRBV9,TGTGCCAGCAGCGTAGATGGACAGGGCTCCAATGAGCAGTTCTTC,CASSVDGQGSNEQFF
TRBD2,few,TRBJ2-2,TRBV7-2,TGTGCCAGCAGCGGGACTAGCGGGAGGAACACCGGGGAGCTGTTTTTT,CASSGTSGRNTGELFF
.,many,TRBJ2-7,TRBV19,TGTGCCAGTTTCCTCGGGACCCCCGTGTACTTC,CASFLGTPVYF
.,many,TRBJ1-2,TRBV7-2,TGTGCCAGCAGCTGGGGGGGGCACCGCTATGGCTACACCTTC,CASSWGGHRYGYTF
.,many,TRBJ1-4,TRBV29-1,TGCAGCGTTGAATCCCCGGGCGGTGAAAAACTGTTTTTT,CSVESPGGEKLFF
TRBD2,few,TRBJ2-1,TRBV20-1,TGCAGTGCTAGCCGCCTAGCGGGAGGGCCGTATGAGCAGTTCTTC,CSASRLAGGPYEQFF
.,.,TRBJ1-1,TRBV12-3/TRBV12-4,TGTGCCAGCACCTTCAAAGGGCCGGGTATGAACACTGAAGCTTTCTTT,CASTFKGPGMNTEAFF
.,few,TRBJ1-5,TRBV11-2,TGTGCCAGCAGCACCCGGGTTGATCAGCCCCAGCATTTT,CASSTRVDQPQHF
.,many,TRBJ2-3,TRBV28,TGTGCCAGCAGCCCTCGGGCAACCAGCACAGATACGCAGTATTTT,CASSPRATSTDTQYF
TRBD1,few,TRBJ1-1,TRBV29-1,TGCAGCGTTGAAGATCTCGGGACAGGGGGGACTGAAGCTTTCTTT,CSVEDLGTGGTEAFF
.,many,TRBJ2-5,TRBV7-2,TGTGCCAGCAGCTTTGCAGGGGTCGGCGAGACCCAGTACTTC,CASSFAGVGETQYF
TRBD1,few,TRBJ2-2,TRBV4-1,TGCGCCAGCAGCCAAGATTCGAGGACAGGCACCACCGGGGAGCTGTTTTTT,CASSQDSRTGTTGELFF
.,.,TRBJ1-3,TRBV18,TGTGCCAGCTCTGAACTGTCCTGTGGAAACACCATATATTTT,CASSELSCGNTIYF
TRBD2,few,TRBJ2-3,TRBV15,TGTGCCACCAGCAGTGCCCTAAGCGGGAGGGCCGAGGATACGCAGTATTTT,CATSSALSGRAEDTQYF
.,.,TRBJ2-3,TRBV7-2,TGTGCCAGCCGCATTGGTGCAGATACGCAGTATTTT,CASRIGADTQYF
.,few,TRBJ2-7,TRBV6-5,TGTGCCAGCAGTTACTCGGGGAGCTCCTACGAGCAGTACTTC,CASSYSGSSYEQYF
.,few,TRBJ1-6,TRBV7-3,TGTGCCAGCAGCTTAGAGAGTAAAGCACCCCTCCACTTT,CASSLESKAPLHF
.,.,TRBJ2-3,TRBV2,TGTGCCACCAAGGAGGGGACCGCTAGCACAGATACGCAGTATTTT,CATKEGTASTDTQYF
.,.,TRBJ2-2,TRBV7-3,TGTGCCAGCAGCTTAATGTCCGGGGACACCGGGGAGCTGTTTTTT,CASSLMSGDTGELFF
TRBD1,.,TRBJ2-5,TRBV5-8,TGTGCCAGCACCCCCGGGACAGGAGCTCAAGAGACCCAGTACTTC,CASTPGTGAQETQYF
.,few,TRBJ1-3,TRBV20-1,TGCAGTGCCTTATCGACAGTATCTGGAAACACCATATATTTT,CSALSTVSGNTIYF
.,few,TRBJ2-3,TRBV29-1,TGCAGCGTTGGAGAGGGGAGCACAGATACGCAGTATTTT,CSVGEGSTDTQYF
TRBD1,.,TRBJ2-1,TRBV7-2,TGTGCCAGCAGCCAACCGGCAGGGGGCATAAGCAATGAGCAGTTCTTC,CASSQPAGGISNEQFF
.,.,TRBJ2-5,TRBV20-1,TGCAGTGCTGTCGGTCGGCTACCCCAAGAGACCCAGTACTTC,CSAVGRLPQETQYF
.,few,TRBJ1-4,TRBV20-1,TGCAGTGCCGACTGGGGGGGCGCGGATGAAAAACTGTTTTTT,CSADWGGADEKLFF
.,few,TRBJ1-5,TRBV6-6,TGTGCCAGCAGTTACTCGGTCCGGAGTAATAGCAATCAGCCCCAGCATTTT,CASSYSVRSNSNQPQHF
.,many,TRBJ2-1,TRBV11-2,TGTGCCAGCAACCCTGGGAGGAGCGCGGGGTCCCCCCAGATCTACAATGAGCAGTTCTTC,CASNPGRSAGSPQIYNEQFF
.,.,TRBJ2-2,TRBV29-1,TGCAGCGGACGTACGAACACCGGGGAGCTGTTTTTT,CSGRTNTGELFF
.,many,TRBJ1-5,TRBV28,TGTGCCCTAAAGGCCCCTGGAAGCAATCAGCCCCAGCATTTT,CALKAPGSNQPQHF
.,few,TRBJ2-2,TRBV30,TGTGCCTGGAGTCGGGGGTACACCGGGGAGCTGTTTTTT,CAWSRGYTGELFF
.,few,TRBJ2-2,TRBV29-1,TGCAGCGTTGATCTAGCCGGGGAGCTGTTTTTT,CSVDLAGELFF
.,many,TRBJ2-3,TRBV29-1,TGCAGCATATACAACGTGGCAGATACGCAGTATTTT,CSIYNVADTQYF
TRBD1,few,TRBJ1-2,TRBV14,TGTGCCAGCAGCCATATGGGACAGATCTATGGCTACACCTTC,CASSHMGQIYGYTF
TRBD1,few,TRBJ2-7,TRBV3-1,TGTGCCAGCAGCCAGGGGACAGGGAAGGGCGACGAGCAGTACTTC,CASSQGTGKGDEQYF
.,few,TRBJ1-4,TRBV5-1,TGCGCCAGCAGCTACACAGGTGCCGCAACTAATGAAAAACTGTTTTTT,CASSYTGAATNEKLFF
.,.,TRBJ2-7,TRBV18,TGTGCCAGCTCACCACAAGACGGTTCCTACGAGCAGTACTTC,CASSPQDGSYEQYF
.,.,TRBJ1-1,TRBV6-6,TGTGCCAGCAGTTACCAGGGCCGGGGGGGACATCGGAACACTGAAGCTTTCTTT,CASSYQGRGGHRNTEAFF
.,few,TRBJ2-7,TRBV20-1,TGCAGTGCTAGTAAGGGATCCTATGGATACGAGCAGTACTTC,CSASKGSYGYEQYF
TRBD2,.,TRBJ2-7,TRBV5-1,TGCGCCAGCAGACCCTGGACTAGCGGGAAGCAAAGCGAGCAGTACTTC,CASRPWTSGKQSEQYF
TRBD2,.,TRBJ2-7,TRBV20-1,TGCAGTGCGGCCGGGACTAGCGACTACGAGCAGTACTTC,CSAAGTSDYEQYF
TRBD2,few,TRBJ2-3,TRBV7-2,TGTGCCAGCAGTTATCGACTAGCGGGGATCACAGATACGCAGTATTTT,CASSYRLAGITDTQYF
.,.,TRBJ2-1,TRBV6-6,TGTGCCAGCAGTTACCCGGATGGCGGATACAATGAGCAGTTCTTC,CASSYPDGGYNEQFF
TRBD1,few,TRBJ1-4,TRBV6-5,TGTGCCAGCAGCCCCGGGACAGTCAGTGAAAAACTGTTTTTT,CASSPGTVSEKLFF
.,.,TRBJ2-5,TRBV20-1,TGCAGTGCTAGTCTACGCGTTCAAGAGACCCAGTACTTC,CSASLRVQETQYF
TRBD1,few,TRBJ1-1,TRBV7-2,TGTGCCAGCAGCCACGAGTACAGGGGGAGCACTGAAGCTTTCTTT,CASSHEYRGSTEAFF
.,few,TRBJ1-2,TRBV10-2,TGCGCCAGCAGTGAGTCGAGACAGCTTAGCTATGGCTACACCTTC,CASSESRQLSYGYTF
.,.,TRBJ2-7,TRBV7-2,TGTGCCAGCAGCCTAGACATAGACTACGAGCAGTACTTC,CASSLDIDYEQYF